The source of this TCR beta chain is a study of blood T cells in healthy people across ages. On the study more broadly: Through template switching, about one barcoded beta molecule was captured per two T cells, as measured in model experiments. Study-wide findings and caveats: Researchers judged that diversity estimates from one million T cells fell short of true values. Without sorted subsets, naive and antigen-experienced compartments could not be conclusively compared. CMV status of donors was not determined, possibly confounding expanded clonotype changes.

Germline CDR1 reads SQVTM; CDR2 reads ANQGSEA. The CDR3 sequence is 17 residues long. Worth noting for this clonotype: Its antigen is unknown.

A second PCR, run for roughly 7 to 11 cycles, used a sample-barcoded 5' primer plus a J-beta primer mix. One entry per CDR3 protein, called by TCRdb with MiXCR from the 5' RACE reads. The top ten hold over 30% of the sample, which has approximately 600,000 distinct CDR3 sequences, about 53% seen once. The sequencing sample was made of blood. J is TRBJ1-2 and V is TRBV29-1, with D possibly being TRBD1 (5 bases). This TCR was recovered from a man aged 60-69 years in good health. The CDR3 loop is CNALQGEGRAKDYGYTF. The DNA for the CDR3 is TGCAACGCCCTACAAGGGGAAGGCAGGGCGAAGGACTATGGCTACACCTTC.